The entry that follows covers one T cell receptor (beta chain) sequence. These data are taken from a study of control samples from healthy donors and cancer patients. The repertoire was sequenced with immunoSEQ multiplex PCR; TCRdb's copy has only in-frame clones and lacks some. The data contain 150,000 to 200,000 clones, around 95% of them singletons. This CDR3 contains 14 residues. V was trimmed by 3 bases and J by 6 bases, leaving 15 bases between them. Germline V gene sequence: CDR1 SGHRS, CDR2 YFSETQ. The sequence derives from a woman between 35 and 50 years old in good health. The sequenced material came from blood. The chain couples TRBV5-1 to TRBJ1-1, with D maybe TRBD1 (6 bases). DNA of the CDR3: TGCGCCAGCAGCTCTGACAGGACAAGGCCTGAAGCTTTCTTT. Residues: CASSSDRTRPEAFF.